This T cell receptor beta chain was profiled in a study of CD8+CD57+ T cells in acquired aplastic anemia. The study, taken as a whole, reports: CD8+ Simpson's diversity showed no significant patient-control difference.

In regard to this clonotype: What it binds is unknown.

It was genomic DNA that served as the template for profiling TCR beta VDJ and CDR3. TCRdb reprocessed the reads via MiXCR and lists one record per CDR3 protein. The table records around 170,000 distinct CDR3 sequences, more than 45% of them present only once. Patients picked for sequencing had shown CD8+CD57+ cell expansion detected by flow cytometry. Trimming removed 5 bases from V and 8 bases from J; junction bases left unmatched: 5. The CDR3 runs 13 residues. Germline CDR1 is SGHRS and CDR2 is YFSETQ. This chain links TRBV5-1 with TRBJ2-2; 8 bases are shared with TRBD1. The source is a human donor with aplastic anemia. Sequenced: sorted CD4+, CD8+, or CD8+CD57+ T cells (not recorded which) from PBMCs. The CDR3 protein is CASRGQEKGELFF. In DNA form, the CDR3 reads TGCGCCAGCAGGGGACAGGAGAAGGGGGAGCTGTTTTTT.